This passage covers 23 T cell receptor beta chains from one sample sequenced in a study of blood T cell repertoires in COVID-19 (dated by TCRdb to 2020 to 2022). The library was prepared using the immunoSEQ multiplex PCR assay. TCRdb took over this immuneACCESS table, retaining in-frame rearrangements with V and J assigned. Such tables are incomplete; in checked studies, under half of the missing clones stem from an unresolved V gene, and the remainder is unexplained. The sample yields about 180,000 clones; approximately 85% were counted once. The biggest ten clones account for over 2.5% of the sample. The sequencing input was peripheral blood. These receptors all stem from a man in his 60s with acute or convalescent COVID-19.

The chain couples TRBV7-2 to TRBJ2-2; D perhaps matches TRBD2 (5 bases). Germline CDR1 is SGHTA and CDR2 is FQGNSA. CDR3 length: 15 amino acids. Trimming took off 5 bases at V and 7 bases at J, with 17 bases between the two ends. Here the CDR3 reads CASSPRPSSFGELFF. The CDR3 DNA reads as TGTGCCAGCAGCCCACGCCCTAGCAGTTTCGGGGAGCTGTTTTTT.

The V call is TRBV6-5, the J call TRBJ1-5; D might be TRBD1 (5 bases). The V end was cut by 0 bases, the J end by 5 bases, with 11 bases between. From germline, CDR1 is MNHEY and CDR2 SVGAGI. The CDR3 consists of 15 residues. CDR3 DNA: TGTGCCAGCAGTTACTCTGGGGGGGAAGATCAGCCCCAGCATTTT. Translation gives CASSYSGGEDQPQHF.

This CDR3 is CASSYSDSQGNQPQHF. The CDR3 nucleotides are TGTGCCAGCAGTTACTCGGACAGCCAGGGGAATCAGCCCCAGCATTTT. The rearrangement uses TRBV6-2 or TRBV6-3 and TRBJ1-5; tentatively, D is TRBD1 (6 bases). CDR1 is MNHEY, CDR2 SVGEGT, per germline. CDR3 length: 16 residues. The V gene lost 0 bases and the J gene lost 4 bases, with 13 bases spanning the gap.

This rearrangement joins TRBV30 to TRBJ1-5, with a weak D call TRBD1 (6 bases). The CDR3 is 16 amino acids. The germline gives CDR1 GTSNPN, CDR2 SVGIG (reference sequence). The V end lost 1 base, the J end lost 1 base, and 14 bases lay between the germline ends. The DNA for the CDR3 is TGTGCCTGGAGTGGCCTTGGGGGCGCGAGCAATCAGCCCCAGCATTTT. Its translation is CAWSGLGGASNQPQHF.

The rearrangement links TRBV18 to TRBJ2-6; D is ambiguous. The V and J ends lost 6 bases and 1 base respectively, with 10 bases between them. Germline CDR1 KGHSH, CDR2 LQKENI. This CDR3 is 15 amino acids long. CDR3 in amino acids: CASSLGPSGANVLTF. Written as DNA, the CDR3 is TGTGCCAGCTCTCTTGGGCCTTCTGGGGCCAACGTCCTGACTTTC.

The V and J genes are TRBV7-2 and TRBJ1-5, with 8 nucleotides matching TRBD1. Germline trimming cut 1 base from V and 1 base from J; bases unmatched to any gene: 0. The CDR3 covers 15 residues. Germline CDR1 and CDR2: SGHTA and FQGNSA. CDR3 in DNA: TGTGCCAGCAGCTTAGGGGACAGGAGCAATCAGCCCCAGCATTTT. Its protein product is CASSLGDRSNQPQHF.

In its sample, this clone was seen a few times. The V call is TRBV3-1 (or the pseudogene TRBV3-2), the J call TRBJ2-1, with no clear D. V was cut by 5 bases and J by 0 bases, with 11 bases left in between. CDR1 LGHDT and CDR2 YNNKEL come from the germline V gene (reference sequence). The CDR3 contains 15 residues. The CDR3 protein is CASSYSPSSYNEQFF. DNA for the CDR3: TGTGCCAGCAGCTACTCCCCGAGCTCCTACAATGAGCAGTTCTTC.

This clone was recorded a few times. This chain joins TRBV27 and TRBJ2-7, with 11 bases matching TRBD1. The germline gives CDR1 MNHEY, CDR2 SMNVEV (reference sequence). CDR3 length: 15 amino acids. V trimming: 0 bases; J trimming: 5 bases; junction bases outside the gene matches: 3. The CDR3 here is CASSLSGQGVDEQYF. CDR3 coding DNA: TGTGCCAGCAGTTTATCGGGACAGGGGGTTGACGAGCAGTACTTC.

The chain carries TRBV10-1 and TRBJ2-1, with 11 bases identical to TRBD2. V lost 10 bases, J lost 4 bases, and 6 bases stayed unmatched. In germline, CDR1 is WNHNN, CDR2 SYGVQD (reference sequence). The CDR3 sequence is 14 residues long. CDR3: CATRLAGQYNEQFF. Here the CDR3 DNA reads TGCGCCACCAGACTAGCGGGACAATACAATGAGCAGTTCTTC.

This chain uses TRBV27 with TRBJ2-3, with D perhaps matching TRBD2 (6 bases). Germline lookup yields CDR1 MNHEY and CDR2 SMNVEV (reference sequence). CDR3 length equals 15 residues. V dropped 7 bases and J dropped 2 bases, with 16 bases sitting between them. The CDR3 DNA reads TGTGCCAGCATGCGGGGCGGAAGATCCACAGATACGCAGTATTTT. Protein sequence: CASMRGGRSTDTQYF.

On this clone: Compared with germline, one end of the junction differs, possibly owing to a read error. Here the CDR3 reads CASSLGSAGVADTQYF. The CDR3 DNA is TGTGCTAGCAGCTTAGGGTCGGCGGGAGTGGCAGATACGCAGTATTTT. This sequence joins TRBV7-7 and TRBJ2-3, with 7 nucleotides matching TRBD2. Germline V gene data show CDR1 as SSHAT and CDR2 as FNYEAQ (reference sequence). The CDR3 runs 16 residues. Together with reference TRBV7-7 and TRBJ2-3, the CDR3 gives the full variable domain: GAGVSQSPRYKVTKRGQDVTLRCDPISSHATLYWYQQALGQGPEFLTYFNYEAQPDKSGLPSDRFSAERPEGSISTLTIQRTEQRDSAMYRCASSLGSAGVADTQYFGPGTRLTVL.

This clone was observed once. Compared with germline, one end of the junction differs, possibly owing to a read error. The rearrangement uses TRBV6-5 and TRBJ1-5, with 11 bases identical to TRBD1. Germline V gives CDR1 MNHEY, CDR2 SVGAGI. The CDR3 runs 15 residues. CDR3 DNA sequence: TGTGCCAGCAGTCCGCGGACAGGGGGCAAGCAGCCCCAGCATTTT. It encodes CASSPRTGGKQPQHF.

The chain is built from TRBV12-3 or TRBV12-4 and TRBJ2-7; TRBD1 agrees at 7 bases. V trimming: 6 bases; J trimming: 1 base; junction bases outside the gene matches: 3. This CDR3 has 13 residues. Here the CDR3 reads CASRRQGSYEQYF. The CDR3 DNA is TGTGCCAGCAGAAGACAGGGATCCTACGAGCAGTACTTC.

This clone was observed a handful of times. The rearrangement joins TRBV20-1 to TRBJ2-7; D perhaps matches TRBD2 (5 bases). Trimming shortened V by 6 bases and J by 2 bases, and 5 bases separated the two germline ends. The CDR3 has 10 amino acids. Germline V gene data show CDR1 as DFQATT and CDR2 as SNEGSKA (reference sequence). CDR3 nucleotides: TGCAGTGCCGGGACCTACGAGCAGTACTTC. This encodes CSAGTYEQYF.

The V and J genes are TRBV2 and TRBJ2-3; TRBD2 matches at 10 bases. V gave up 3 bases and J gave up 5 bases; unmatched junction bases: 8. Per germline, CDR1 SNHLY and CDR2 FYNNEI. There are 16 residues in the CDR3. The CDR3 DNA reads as TGTGCCAGCAGTGAGGTTGTAGCGGGAGGAATAGATACGCAGTATTTT. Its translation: CASSEVVAGGIDTQYF.

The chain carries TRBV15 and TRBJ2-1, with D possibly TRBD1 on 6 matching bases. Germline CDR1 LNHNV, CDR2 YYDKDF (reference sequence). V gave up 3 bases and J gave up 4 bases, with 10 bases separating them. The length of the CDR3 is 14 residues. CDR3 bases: TGTGCCACCAGCAGGGCGCAGGGGTACAATGAGCAGTTCTTC. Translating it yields CATSRAQGYNEQFF.

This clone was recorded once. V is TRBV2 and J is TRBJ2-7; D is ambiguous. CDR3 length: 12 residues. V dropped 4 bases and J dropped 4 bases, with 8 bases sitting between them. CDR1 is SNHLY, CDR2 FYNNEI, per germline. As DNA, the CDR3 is TGTGCCAGCAGTGTGGCCGGGTACGAGCAGTACTTC. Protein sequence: CASSVAGYEQYF.

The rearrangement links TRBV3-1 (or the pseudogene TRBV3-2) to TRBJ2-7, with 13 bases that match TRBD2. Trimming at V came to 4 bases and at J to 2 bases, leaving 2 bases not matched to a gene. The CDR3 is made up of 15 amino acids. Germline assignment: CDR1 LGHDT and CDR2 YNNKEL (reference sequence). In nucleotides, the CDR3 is TGTGCCAGCAGCCCGGGACTAGCGGGACCCTACGAGCAGTACTTC. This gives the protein CASSPGLAGPYEQYF.

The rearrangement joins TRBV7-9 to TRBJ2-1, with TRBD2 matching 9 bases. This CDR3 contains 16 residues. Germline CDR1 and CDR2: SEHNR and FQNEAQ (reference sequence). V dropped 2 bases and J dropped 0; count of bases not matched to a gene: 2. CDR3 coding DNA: TGTGCCAGCAGCTTATTTAGCGGGAGCTCCTACAATGAGCAGTTCTTC. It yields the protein CASSLFSGSSYNEQFF.

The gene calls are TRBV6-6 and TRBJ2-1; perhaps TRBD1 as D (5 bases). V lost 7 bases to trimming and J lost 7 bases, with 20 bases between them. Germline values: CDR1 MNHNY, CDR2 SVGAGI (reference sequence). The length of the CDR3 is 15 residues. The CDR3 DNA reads TGTGCCAGCATCAATGGGCCAGAGAAGGGGAATGAGCAGTTCTTC. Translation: CASINGPEKGNEQFF.

In nucleotides, the CDR3 is TGCGCCAGCAGCCAAGAGGGGGGGAGGGGCGGTTCACCCCTCCACTTT. It encodes CASSQEGGRGGSPLHF. The chain carries TRBV4-3 and TRBJ1-6, with a possible D match to TRBD1 (5 bases). The germline gives CDR1 LGHNA, CDR2 YSLEER. V lost 0 bases to trimming and J lost 9 bases, with 15 bases between them. The CDR3 covers 16 residues.

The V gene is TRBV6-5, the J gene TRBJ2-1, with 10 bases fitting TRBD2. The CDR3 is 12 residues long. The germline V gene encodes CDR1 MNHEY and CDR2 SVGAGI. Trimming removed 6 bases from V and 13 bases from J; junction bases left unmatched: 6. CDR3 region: CASRNSGRNQFF. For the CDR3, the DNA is TGTGCCAGCAGAAATAGCGGGAGGAACCAGTTCTTC.

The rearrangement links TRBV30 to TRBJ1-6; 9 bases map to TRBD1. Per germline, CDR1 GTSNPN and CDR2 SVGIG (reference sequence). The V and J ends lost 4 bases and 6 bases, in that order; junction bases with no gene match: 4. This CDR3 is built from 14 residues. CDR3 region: CAWTAGQGNSPLHF. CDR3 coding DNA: TGTGCCTGGACCGCGGGACAGGGTAATTCACCCCTCCACTTT. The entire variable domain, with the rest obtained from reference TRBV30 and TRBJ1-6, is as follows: SQTIHQWPATLVQPVGSPLSLECTVEGTSNPNLYWYRQAAGRGLQLLFYSVGIGQISSEVPQNLSASRPQDRQFILSSKKLLLSDSGFYLCAWTAGQGNSPLHFGNGTRLTVT.